The clone carrying this T cell receptor beta chain showed up just once. The data were taken from a study of blood T cell repertoires in COVID-19. Looking at the study overall: PBMCs, B-cell-depleted T cells, or T cells provided the cDNA or gDNA that made up the material.

The CDR3 contains 14 residues. The germline V gene encodes CDR1 SGHTA and CDR2 FQGTGA. Unmatched junction bases numbered 13, after V lost 11 bases and J lost 4 bases. This study enrolled people aged about 18 to 90 from around 25 US geographic areas. Cohort allocation depended upon clinical history that participants reported. A case of COVID-19 had been met by exposed participants within 2 weeks before study entry. The method was immunoSEQ multiplex PCR; TCRdb's version includes in-frame clones alone and lacks a portion of them. The sample has 350,000 or so clones; around nine tenths are singletons. This sequence was found in a woman under 40 who had been exposed to COVID-19. The sequencing input was PBMCs or T cells enriched from blood (not recorded which). The chain recombines TRBV7-3 with TRBJ2-7, with TRBD2 matching over 8 bases. CDR3 DNA sequence: TGTGCCTCCTCCCCCGGGGGGGGGCGGTACGAGCAGTACTTC. Protein sequence: CASSPGGGRYEQYF.